These 18 T cell receptor beta chains originate from one sample sequenced in a study of T-cell reconstitution after alpha-beta-depleted transplantation in children listed by TCRdb under 2016. According to the study, the label for this sample's treatment or condition signals: allogeneic hematopoietic cell transplantation with graft depleted of TCRalphabeta T cells and CD19 B cells. Library preparation employed PCR. The listed sequencing device is Illumina HiSeq 2500. Molecular barcoding was employed in the preparation of TCR libraries, with unique molecular identifiers being used to normalize TCRbeta repertoire quantification. The public reads were reanalyzed by TCRdb: fastp trimming at Q25, MiXCR alignment, in-frame beta chains only. Under each unique CDR3 protein, matching rows form one entry showing the most common genes and DNA. The table for this sample lists 450,000 to 550,000 distinct CDR3 sequences; more than 9.5% of them were counted only once. 12% to 15% of the sample belongs to the ten largest clones.

The sample here was PBMCs, mostly from graft donor cells, taken 180 days after TCRalphabeta/CD19-depleted stem cell transplant. Receptor source: a female patient aged 2 to 10 who had a stem cell transplant for aplastic anemia, so the T cells may come from the graft donor.

The chain combines TRBV7-8 with TRBJ2-2; TRBD2 matches at 8 bases. This CDR3 has 16 amino acids. The germline V gene encodes CDR1 SGHVS and CDR2 FQNEAQ. V was pared by 8 bases and J by 6 bases, with 14 bases of the junction left unmatched. CDR3 coding DNA: TGTGCCAGCGTAATAGGGGGACTAGTCTTCGCCGGGGAGCTGTTTTTT. Amino acid sequence: CASVIGGLVFAGELFF.

This clonotype was seen more than once but under ten times. The DNA for the CDR3 is TGTGCCAGCAGCCGAAAGGACAGGGGGACTGAAGCTTTCTTT. Its protein product is CASSRKDRGTEAFF. The rearrangement links TRBV7-9 to TRBJ1-1, with 10 bases lining up with TRBD1. After removal of 5 bases from V and 5 bases from J, the junction contained 5 bases not matched to a gene. Germline V CDR1 and CDR2: SEHNR, FQNEAQ (reference sequence). The CDR3 has 14 amino acids.

This clonotype has just a few counts. V is TRBV20-1 and J is TRBJ2-7; perhaps TRBD2 as D (5 bases). V gave up 3 bases and J gave up 0 bases, with 15 bases separating them. Germline assignment: CDR1 DFQATT and CDR2 SNEGSKA (reference sequence). The CDR3 extends over 15 amino acids. The CDR3 sequence: CSASQAKRVSYEQYF. CDR3 nucleotide sequence: TGCAGTGCTAGCCAGGCGAAGAGGGTCTCCTACGAGCAGTACTTC.

This clonotype was picked up many times. The chain uses TRBV5-1 and TRBJ2-5; TRBD2 aligns across 12 bases. Trimming cost V 0 bases and J 3 bases; bases outside gene matches: 0. Germline V gene sequence: CDR1 SGHRS, CDR2 YFSETQ. The CDR3 contains 15 residues. CDR3: CASSLASGREETQYF. The DNA of the CDR3 is TGCGCCAGCAGCTTGGCTAGCGGGAGGGAAGAGACCCAGTACTTC.

The J gene is TRBJ2-3, the V gene TRBV5-1, with 7 nucleotides matching TRBD1. Losses at the gene ends were 2 bases for V and 0 bases for J; bases not matched to a gene: 9. The CDR3 consists of 17 residues. CDR1 is SGHRS and CDR2 is YFSETQ in the germline V gene. CDR3 sequence reads: CASSFTLTGISTDTQYF. The CDR3 region has the DNA TGCGCCAGCAGCTTCACGCTGACAGGGATTAGCACAGATACGCAGTATTTT.

The genes are TRBV4-2 and TRBJ2-4, with TRBD2 identical over 12 bases. The CDR3 sequence is 20 residues long. Germline trimming cut 0 bases from V and 3 bases from J; bases unmatched to any gene: 12. CDR1 is LGHNA, CDR2 YNFKEQ, per germline. The CDR3 nucleotides read TGTGCCAGCAGCCAAGAACGGCTAGCGGGAGGGCCCGAGGGCAAAAACATTCAGTACTTC. It translates to CASSQERLAGGPEGKNIQYF.

This clonotype appeared many times. The rearrangement uses TRBV5-1 and TRBJ2-7; no definite D call. The CDR3 is 14 amino acids. V was cut by 0 bases and J by 0 bases, with 7 bases left in between. Germline V CDR1 and CDR2: SGHRS, YFSETQ. CDR3 region: CASSLVPASYEQYV. CDR3 coding DNA: TGCGCCAGCAGCTTGGTCCCAGCCTCCTACGAGCAGTACGTC.

The chain uses TRBV2 and TRBJ2-1; possibly TRBD1 or TRBD2 for D (7 bases each). V lost 6 bases and J 1 base, leaving 16 bases between the germline ends. Germline CDR1 and CDR2: SNHLY and FYNNEI. The CDR3 spans 16 residues. The CDR3 reads CASSPRGRGSYNEQFF. The DNA for the CDR3 is TGTGCCAGCAGCCCAAGGGGGCGGGGGTCCTACAATGAGCAGTTCTTC.

This clonotype came up many times. The chain carries TRBV5-5 and TRBJ1-5, with TRBD1 matching 9 bases. From germline, CDR1 is SGHKS and CDR2 YYEKEE (reference sequence). V shed 4 bases, J shed 5 bases, and the junction held 4 bases outside the gene matches. The CDR3 contains 14 residues. The CDR3: CASSQTGGDQPQHF. The CDR3 region has the DNA TGTGCCAGCAGCCAGACAGGGGGAGATCAGCCCCAGCATTTT.

The rearrangement links TRBV12-3 or TRBV12-4 to TRBJ2-3; D call uncertain. The CDR3 length is 14 residues. V gave up 5 bases and J gave up 6 bases, with 15 bases separating them. Written as DNA, the CDR3 is TGTGCCAGCAGTCCCCGGCGCTTCCCCGATACGCAGTATTTT. The encoded protein is CASSPRRFPDTQYF.

The rearrangement links TRBV28 to TRBJ2-7; 7 bases are shared with TRBD1. CDR1 is MDHEN and CDR2 is SYDVKM in the germline V gene. V dropped 8 bases and J dropped 5; count of bases not matched to a gene: 12. This CDR3 comprises 14 residues. CDR3 in amino acids: CASRARGQSHEQYF. The CDR3 DNA sequence: TGTGCCAGCCGCGCGAGGGGGCAATCCCACGAGCAGTACTTC. The full variable domain, in which reference TRBV28 and TRBJ2-7 provide the parts outside the CDR3, is DVKVTQSSRYLVKRTGEKVFLECVQDMDHENMFWYRQDPGLGLRLIYFSYDVKMKEKGDIPEGYSVSREKKERFSLILESASTNQTSMYLCASRARGQSHEQYFGPGTRLTVT.

This clonotype was detected only a few times. This chain uses TRBV15 with TRBJ2-2; D gene ambiguous. V was pared by 1 base and J by 8 bases, with 5 bases between. Germline lookup yields CDR1 LNHNV and CDR2 YYDKDF (reference sequence). The CDR3 is 12 amino acids. The CDR3 region is CATSRVKGELFF. In DNA, the CDR3 is TGTGCCACCAGCAGAGTTAAGGGGGAGCTGTTTTTT.

The sample holds many counts of this clonotype. At one end, the junction sequence differs from germline, possibly due to a read error. This chain connects TRBV29-1 to TRBJ2-5; no definite D call. Germline loops: CDR1 SQVTM, CDR2 ANQGSEA. CDR3 length: 10 residues. CDR3 nucleotide sequence: TGCAGCGTTGAAGAGTCGACCAAGGACTTC. Encoded protein: CSVEESTKDF.

The rearrangement joins TRBV20-1 to TRBJ1-5; no definite D call. The CDR3 runs 12 residues. Trimming took off 6 bases at V and 0 bases at J, with 6 bases between the two ends. Germline V gene data show CDR1 as DFQATT and CDR2 as SNEGSKA (reference sequence). CDR3 sequence (DNA): TGCAGTGCCGTTCGTAGCAATCAGCCCCAGCATTTT. The encoded protein is CSAVRSNQPQHF.

V is TRBV5-6 and J is TRBJ2-7; no definite D call. The germline V and J ends were trimmed by 1 base and 1 base, with 9 bases remaining between them. CDR3 size: 14 residues. From germline, CDR1 is SGHDT and CDR2 YYEEEE. The CDR3 here is CASSLPGQSYEQYF. For the CDR3, the DNA is TGTGCCAGCAGCTTGCCGGGTCAATCCTACGAGCAGTACTTC.

The V and J genes are TRBV20-1 and TRBJ2-3; D may match TRBD1 or TRBD2 (6 bases each). V was pared by 5 bases and J by 5 bases, with 23 bases between. This CDR3 is built from 16 residues. CDR1 is DFQATT and CDR2 is SNEGSKA in the germline V gene (reference sequence). CDR3 in amino acids: CSAVTRGPSPRDTQYF. The CDR3 bases are TGCAGTGCTGTAACCCGGGGGCCCTCTCCCAGAGATACGCAGTATTTT.

The chain employs TRBV20-1 and TRBJ1-1; D is unclear. The V end was cut by 1 base, the J end by 5 bases, with 17 bases between. The CDR3 consists of 15 residues. Germline V CDR1 and CDR2: DFQATT, SNEGSKA (reference sequence). The CDR3 sequence: CSARVWSEVGTEAFF. The DNA of the CDR3 is TGCAGTGCTAGAGTTTGGAGCGAGGTGGGGACTGAAGCTTTCTTT.

This sequence joins TRBV28 and TRBJ2-7, with TRBD2 matching over 7 bases. This CDR3 is built from 16 residues. With V trimmed by 5 bases and J by 3 bases, 13 bases remained unmatched. Germline V CDR1 and CDR2: MDHEN, SYDVKM. The CDR3 region is CASSNLGGDGRYEQYF. CDR3 coding DNA: TGTGCCAGCAGTAACCTGGGGGGGGACGGCCGCTACGAGCAGTACTTC.